This T cell receptor beta chain was retrieved from a study of PD-1 blockade in classical Hodgkin lymphoma. Findings of the study overall: As was reported, newly diagnosed patients showed lower baseline TCR diversity than healthy donors did.

As concerns this clone: Its antigen is not known.

This table comes from immunoSEQ multiplex PCR, and its TCRdb copy is limited to in-frame clones, with some not included. The sample contains roughly 70,000 clones, 85% to 95% of which appear only once. Time point specified: newly diagnosed, previously untreated cHL patient sample. Trimming removed 5 bases from V and 5 bases from J, with 5 bases in between. Germline values: CDR1 MDHEN, CDR2 SYDVKM. The CDR3 length is 11 residues. The sequenced sample consisted of peripheral blood mononuclear cells (PBMCs). This chain uses TRBV28 with TRBJ2-3; D not certain. This receptor was identified in a human donor with classical Hodgkin lymphoma. In nucleotides, the CDR3 is TGTGCCAGCAGTACCGGAGATACGCAGTATTTT. The encoded protein is CASSTGDTQYF. The full variable domain, completed using reference TRBV28 and TRBJ2-3, is DVKVTQSSRYLVKRTGEKVFLECVQDMDHENMFWYRQDPGLGLRLIYFSYDVKMKEKGDIPEGYSVSREKKERFSLILESASTNQTSMYLCASSTGDTQYFGPGTRLTVL.